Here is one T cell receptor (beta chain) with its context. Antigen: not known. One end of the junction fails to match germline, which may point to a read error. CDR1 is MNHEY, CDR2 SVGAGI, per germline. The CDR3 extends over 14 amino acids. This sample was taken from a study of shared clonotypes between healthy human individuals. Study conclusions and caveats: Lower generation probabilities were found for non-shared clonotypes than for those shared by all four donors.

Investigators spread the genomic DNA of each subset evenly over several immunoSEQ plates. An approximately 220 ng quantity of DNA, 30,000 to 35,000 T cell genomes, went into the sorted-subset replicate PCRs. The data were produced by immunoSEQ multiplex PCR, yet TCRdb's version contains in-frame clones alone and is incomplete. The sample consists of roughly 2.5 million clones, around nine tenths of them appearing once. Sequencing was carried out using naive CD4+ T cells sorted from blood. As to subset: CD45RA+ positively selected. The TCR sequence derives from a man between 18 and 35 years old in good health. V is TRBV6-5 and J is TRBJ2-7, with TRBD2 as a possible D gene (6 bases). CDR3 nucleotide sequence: TGTGCCATCAGTGAGTCCGCGGGAACCTACGAGCAGTACTTC. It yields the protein CAISESAGTYEQYF.